A single sample gave rise to the 4 T cell receptor beta chains below, sequenced in a study of Tregs in tolerant kidney transplant recipients. Sequencing used immunoSEQ multiplex PCR; TCRdb keeps in-frame clones, though not all of them. In total, the table holds about 6,000 clones. Related graft donors supplied nonmyeloablative bone marrow transplants, and mixed chimerism was transient. The material sequenced was CD8+ T cells from blood (PBMCs), taken 12 months after the transplant. These receptors came from a human patient who received a combined kidney and bone marrow transplant. Some T cells may arise from the graft donor.

This clone is labeled medium-sized based on frequency. The sequence runs out 3 residues before the end of the CDR3; the remainder is reconstructed from the germline J gene. The gene calls are TRBV18 and TRBJ2-7; TRBD2 aligns across 13 bases. The CDR3 length is 16 residues. Per germline, CDR1 KGHSH and CDR2 LQKENI. The ends lost 2 bases at V and 1 base at J; junction bases unmatched: 2. Incomplete CDR3 DNA: TGTGCCAGCTCACCAGGACTAGCGGGAGTATCCTACGAG. As protein: CASSPGLAGVSYE. The whole CDR3 sequence reads CASSPGLAGVSYEQYF.

A remark on this clone: The read ends 3 residues early relative to the CDR3; the germline J gene fills the gap. The chain joins TRBV5-4 to TRBJ2-3; D not certain. V was clipped by 0 bases and J by 0 bases, with 5 bases between them. The V gene's germline CDR1 is SGHNT and CDR2 YYREEE (reference sequence). This CDR3 is built from 14 residues. The sequenced part of the CDR3 DNA is TGTGCCAGCAGCTTGGAATCTAGCACAGATACG. It translates to CASSLESSTDT. The complete CDR3 protein is CASSLESSTDTQYF.

As to this clone: The CDR3 goes on 3 residues after the read ends, and that part is filled in from the germline J gene. The genes are TRBV20-1 and TRBJ2-7, with D possibly matching TRBD2 (6 bases). Between the trimmed V and J ends, which lost 7 bases and 0 bases, there was a span of 10 bases. From germline, CDR1 is DFQATT and CDR2 SNEGSKA (reference sequence). The CDR3 totals 12 residues. Here the CDR3 reads CSVGGSSYEQYF. The CDR3 bases that were read are TGCAGTGTCGGGGGAAGCTCCTACGAG.

CDR3 loop: CASSEAKTFPYEQYF. The CDR3 DNA, read in part, is TGTGCCAGCAGTGAAGCGAAGACTTTCCCCTACGAG. The gene calls are TRBV6-1 and TRBJ2-7, with unresolved D. The read ends 3 residues shy of where the CDR3 ends; the end is completed using the germline J gene. Trimming removed 0 bases from V and 2 bases from J, with 11 bases in between. The CDR3 spans 15 residues. Germline CDR1 is MNHNS and CDR2 is SASEGT.